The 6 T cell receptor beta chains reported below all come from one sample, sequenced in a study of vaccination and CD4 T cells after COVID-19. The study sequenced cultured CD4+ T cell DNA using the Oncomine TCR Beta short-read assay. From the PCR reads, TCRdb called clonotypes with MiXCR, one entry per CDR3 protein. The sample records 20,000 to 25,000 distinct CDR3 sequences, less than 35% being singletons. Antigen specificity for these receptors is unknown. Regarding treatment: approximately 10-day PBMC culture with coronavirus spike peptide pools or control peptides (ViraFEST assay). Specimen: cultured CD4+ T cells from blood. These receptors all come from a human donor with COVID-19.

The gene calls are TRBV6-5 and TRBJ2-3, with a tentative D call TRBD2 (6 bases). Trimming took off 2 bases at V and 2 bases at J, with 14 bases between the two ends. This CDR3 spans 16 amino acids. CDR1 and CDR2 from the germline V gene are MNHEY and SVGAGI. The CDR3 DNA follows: TGTGCCAGCAGTTACCGGAGCCGGGAGACCACAGATACGCAGTATTTT. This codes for CASSYRSRETTDTQYF.

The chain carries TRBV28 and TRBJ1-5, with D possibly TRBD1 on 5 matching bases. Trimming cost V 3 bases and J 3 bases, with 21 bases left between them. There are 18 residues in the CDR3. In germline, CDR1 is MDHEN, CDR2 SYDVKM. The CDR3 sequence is CASSFLLLETAYNQPQHF. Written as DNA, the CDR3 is TGTGCCAGCAGTTTCTTGTTACTTGAGACAGCGTACAATCAGCCCCAGCATTTT.

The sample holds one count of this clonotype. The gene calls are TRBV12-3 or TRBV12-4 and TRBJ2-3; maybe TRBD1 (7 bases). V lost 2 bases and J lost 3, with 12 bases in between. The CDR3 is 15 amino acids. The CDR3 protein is CASSLSPGGTDTQYF. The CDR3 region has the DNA TGTGCCAGCAGTTTAAGTCCAGGGGGGACAGATACGCAGTATTTT.

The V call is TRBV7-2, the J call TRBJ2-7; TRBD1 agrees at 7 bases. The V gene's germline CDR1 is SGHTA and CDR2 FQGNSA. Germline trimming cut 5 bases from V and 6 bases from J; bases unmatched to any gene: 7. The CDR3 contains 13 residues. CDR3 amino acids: CASSNRGSGEQYF. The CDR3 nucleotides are TGTGCCAGCAGCAACAGGGGTTCGGGCGAGCAGTACTTC.

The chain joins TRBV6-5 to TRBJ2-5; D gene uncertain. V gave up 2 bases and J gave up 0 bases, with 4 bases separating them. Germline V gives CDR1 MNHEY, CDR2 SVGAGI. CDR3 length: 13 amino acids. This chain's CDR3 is CASSYGYQETQYF. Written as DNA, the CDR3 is TGTGCCAGCAGTTACGGGTACCAAGAGACCCAGTACTTC.

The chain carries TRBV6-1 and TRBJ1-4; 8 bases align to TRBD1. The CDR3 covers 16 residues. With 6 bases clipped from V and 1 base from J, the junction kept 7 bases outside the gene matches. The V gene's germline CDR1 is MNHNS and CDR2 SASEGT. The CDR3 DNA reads TGTGCCAGCAGCCTCGGCGACAGGGGAACTAATGAAAAACTGTTTTTT. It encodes CASSLGDRGTNEKLFF.